The source of this T cell receptor beta chain is a study of blood T cell repertoires in COVID-19. Ages ranged from about 18 to 89 years, with residence in about 24 US areas. CDR3 length: 14 amino acids. Trimming at V came to 4 bases and at J to 9 bases, leaving 2 bases not matched to a gene. Germline V gene lookup returns CDR1 ENHRY and CDR2 SYGVKD. The table came from immunoSEQ multiplex PCR; TCRdb's copy has only in-frame clones and leaves some out. The repertoire holds approximately 290,000 clones, with approximately 83% as singletons. This chain joins TRBV10-3 and TRBJ1-6; 11 bases are shared with TRBD1. Sequencing was performed on PBMCs or T cells enriched from blood (not recorded which). This sequence was found in a woman in her 30s who had recovered from COVID-19. In nucleotides, the CDR3 is TGTGCCATCAGTGGGGACAGGGGGGGTTCACCCCTCCACTTT. This encodes CAISGDRGGSPLHF.